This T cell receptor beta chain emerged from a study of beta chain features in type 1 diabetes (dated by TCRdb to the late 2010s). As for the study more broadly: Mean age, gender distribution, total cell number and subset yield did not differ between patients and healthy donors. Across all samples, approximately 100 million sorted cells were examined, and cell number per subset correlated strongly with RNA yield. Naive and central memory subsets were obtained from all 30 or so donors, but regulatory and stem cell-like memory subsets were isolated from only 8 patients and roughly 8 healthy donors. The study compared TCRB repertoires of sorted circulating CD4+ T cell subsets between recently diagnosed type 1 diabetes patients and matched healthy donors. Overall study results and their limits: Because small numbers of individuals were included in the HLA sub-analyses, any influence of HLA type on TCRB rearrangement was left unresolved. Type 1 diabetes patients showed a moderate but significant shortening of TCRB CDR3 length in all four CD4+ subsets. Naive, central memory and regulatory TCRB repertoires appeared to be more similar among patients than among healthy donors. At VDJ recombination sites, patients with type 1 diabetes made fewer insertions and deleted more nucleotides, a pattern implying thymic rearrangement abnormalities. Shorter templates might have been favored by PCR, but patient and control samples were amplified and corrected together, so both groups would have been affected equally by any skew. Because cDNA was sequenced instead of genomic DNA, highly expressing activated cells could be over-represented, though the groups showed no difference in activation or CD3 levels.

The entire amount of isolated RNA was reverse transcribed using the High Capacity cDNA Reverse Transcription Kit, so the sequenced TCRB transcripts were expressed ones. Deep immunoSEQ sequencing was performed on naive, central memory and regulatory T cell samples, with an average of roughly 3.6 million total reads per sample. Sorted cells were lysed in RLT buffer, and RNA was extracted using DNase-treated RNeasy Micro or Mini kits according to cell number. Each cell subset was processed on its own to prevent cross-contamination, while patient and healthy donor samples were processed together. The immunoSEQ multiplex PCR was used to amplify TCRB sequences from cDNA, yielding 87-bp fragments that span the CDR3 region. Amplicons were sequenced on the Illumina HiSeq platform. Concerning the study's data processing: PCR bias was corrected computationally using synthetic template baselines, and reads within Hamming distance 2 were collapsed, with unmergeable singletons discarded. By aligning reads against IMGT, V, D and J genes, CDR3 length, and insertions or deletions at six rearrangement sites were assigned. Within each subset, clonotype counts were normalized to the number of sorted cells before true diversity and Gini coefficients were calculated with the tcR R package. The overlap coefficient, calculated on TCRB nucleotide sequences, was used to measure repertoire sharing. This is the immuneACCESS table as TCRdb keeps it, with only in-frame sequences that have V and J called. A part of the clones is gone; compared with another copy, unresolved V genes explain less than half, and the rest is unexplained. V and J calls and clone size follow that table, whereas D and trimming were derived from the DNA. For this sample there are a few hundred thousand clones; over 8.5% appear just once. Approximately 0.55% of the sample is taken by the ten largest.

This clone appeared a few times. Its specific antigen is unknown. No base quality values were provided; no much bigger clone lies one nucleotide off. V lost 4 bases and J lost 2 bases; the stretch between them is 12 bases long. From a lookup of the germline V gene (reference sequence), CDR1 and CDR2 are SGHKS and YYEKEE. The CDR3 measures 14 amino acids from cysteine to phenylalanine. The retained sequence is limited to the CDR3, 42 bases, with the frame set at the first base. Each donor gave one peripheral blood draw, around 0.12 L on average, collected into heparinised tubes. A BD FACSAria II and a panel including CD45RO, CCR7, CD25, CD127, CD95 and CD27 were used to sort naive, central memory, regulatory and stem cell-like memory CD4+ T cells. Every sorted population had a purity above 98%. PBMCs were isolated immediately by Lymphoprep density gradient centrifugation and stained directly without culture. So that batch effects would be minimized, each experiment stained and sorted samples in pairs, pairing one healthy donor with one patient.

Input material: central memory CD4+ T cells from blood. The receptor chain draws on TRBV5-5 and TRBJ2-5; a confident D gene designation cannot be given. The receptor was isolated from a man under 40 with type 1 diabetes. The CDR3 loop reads CASSPSQIQETQYF. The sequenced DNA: TGTGCCAGCAGCCCGAGCCAGATACAAGAGACCCAGTACTTC.